A single sample gave rise to the 9 T cell receptor beta chains below, sequenced in a study of beta chain features in type 1 diabetes. The study reverse transcribed the entire isolated RNA, so it sequenced expressed TCRB transcripts. Assay: immunoSEQ multiplex PCR; the TCRdb copy retains only in-frame clones and omits some. The profile shows under 400,000 clones, over 10% of them singletons. The sample was naive CD4+ T cells from blood. Every receptor here comes from a young man in good health.

This chain connects TRBV30 to TRBJ1-1; the D is unclear. CDR3 length: 13 residues. CDR1 is GTSNPN and CDR2 is SVGIG in the germline V gene (reference sequence). V was clipped by 2 bases and J by 4 bases, with 11 bases between them. This CDR3 is CAWSTNQATEAFF. CDR3 nucleotides: TGTGCCTGGAGTACGAACCAGGCCACTGAAGCTTTCTTT.

This clone was counted between two and nine times. The chain is built from TRBV29-1 and TRBJ1-1; tentatively, D is TRBD1 (5 bases). The CDR3 covers 14 residues. Trimming removed 6 bases from V and 1 base from J, with 15 bases in between. Germline CDR1 reads SQVTM; CDR2 reads ANQGSEA. CDR3 residues: CSVVRRGANTEAFF. DNA for the CDR3: TGCAGCGTGGTACGTAGGGGCGCGAACACTGAAGCTTTCTTT.

This clone was seen more than once but under ten times. V and J are TRBV28 and TRBJ1-5, with TRBD1 as a possible D gene (6 bases). CDR1 and CDR2 from the germline V gene are MDHEN and SYDVKM. Deletions cut 8 bases from V and 5 bases from J, with 13 bases between. The CDR3 consists of 13 residues. The CDR3 nucleotides are TGTGCCAGCTACAGGGTTGGGGATCAGCCCCAGCATTTT. It specifies CASYRVGDQPQHF.

This clone has more than one count but fewer than ten. The rearrangement uses TRBV5-6 and TRBJ1-2; tentatively, D is TRBD1 (6 bases). The V gene's germline CDR1 is SGHDT and CDR2 YYEEEE. V dropped 5 bases and J dropped 4 bases, with 12 bases sitting between them. The CDR3 covers 13 residues. The CDR3 loop is CASRPDRFYGYTF. In nucleotides, the CDR3 is TGTGCCAGCAGACCAGACAGGTTCTATGGCTACACCTTC. Combining the CDR3 with reference TRBV5-6 and TRBJ1-2 gives the whole variable domain DAGVTQSPTHLIKTRGQQVTLRCSPKSGHDTVSWYQQALGQGPQFIFQYYEEEERQRGNFPDRFSGHQFPNYSSELNVNALLLGDSALYLCASRPDRFYGYTFGSGTRLTVV.

V gene TRBV28 combines with J gene TRBJ1-1; D is ambiguous. V shed 1 base and J shed 12 bases, with 9 bases lying between them. This CDR3 spans 11 amino acids. CDR1 and CDR2 from the germline V gene are MDHEN and SYDVKM. The CDR3 DNA reads TGTGCCAGCAGTTTATCCCGTTCGTCTTTCTTT. It codes for CASSLSRSSFF.

The rearrangement joins TRBV5-1 to TRBJ2-7; the D is unclear. The CDR3 is 14 residues long. CDR1 is SGHRS, CDR2 YFSETQ, per germline. V gave up 0 bases and J gave up 0 bases, with 7 bases separating them. The CDR3 loop reads CASSLDTNSYEQYF. CDR3 sequence (DNA): TGCGCCAGCAGCTTGGACACGAACTCCTACGAGCAGTACTTC.

This clone has more than one count but fewer than ten. The CDR3 here is CASSFGDLYEQYF. CDR3 bases: TGTGCCAGCAGTTTCGGGGATCTCTACGAGCAGTACTTC. The J gene is TRBJ2-7, the V gene TRBV28; D might be TRBD2 (5 bases). The V and J ends lost 3 bases and 3 bases respectively, with 9 bases between them. The germline V gene has CDR1 MDHEN and CDR2 SYDVKM. The CDR3 contains 13 residues.

The rearrangement uses TRBV25-1 and TRBJ1-2; D not certain. Between the trimmed V and J ends, which lost 5 bases and 3 bases, there was a span of 7 bases. Germline V gene lookup returns CDR1 MGHDK and CDR2 SYGVNS. The CDR3 sequence is 12 residues long. CDR3 sequence reads: CASSRTDYGYTF. The CDR3 DNA reads as TGTGCCAGCAGTCGCACGGACTATGGCTACACCTTC.

This clone was seen only a few times. J is TRBJ2-3 and V is TRBV4-3; 8 bases are a match to TRBD2. CDR1 is LGHNA and CDR2 is YSLEER in the germline V gene. CDR3 length: 17 amino acids. V was pared by 4 bases and J by 6 bases, with 15 bases of the junction left unmatched. CDR3 DNA: TGCGCCAGCAGCCCCTATGGGGGGCGGGGGGCGGCGGATACGCAGTATTTT. Translating it yields CASSPYGGRGAADTQYF.